This T cell receptor beta chain comes out of a study of blood T cell repertoires in COVID-19. Study details: Italy, Spain and the United States were the sources of the convalescent and acute COVID-19 samples.

The method was immunoSEQ multiplex PCR; TCRdb's version includes in-frame clones alone and lacks a portion of them. The sample carries 400,000 or so clones, around nine tenths recorded once. This CDR3 has 16 amino acids. CDR1 and CDR2 (germline): SGHRS, YFSETQ. Trimming left V 4 bases short and J 0 bases short, with 11 bases between. This clone turned up a few times. The sequence derives from a human donor in a cohort sampled during active COVID-19. The sample comprised peripheral blood. The gene calls are TRBV5-1 and TRBJ2-6; no definite D call. The CDR3: CASSINPGSGANVLTF. CDR3 nucleotide sequence: TGCGCCAGCAGCATTAATCCGGGCTCTGGGGCCAACGTCCTGACTTTC.